Sequencing of this TCR beta chain was carried out in a study of cytomegalovirus exposure and HLA in healthy donors. Regarding the study as a whole: Researchers reported in a later analysis that a missense DCLRE1C variant was tied to TCR beta V- and J-gene trimming. Clonal expansion was found to be greater in HLA-associated TCR beta chains than in equally common others in a later analysis. The productive fraction for most TCR beta V segments was about 90% or about 30% in an earlier analysis.

On this clone itself: The antigen is not known.

Per the germline V gene, CDR1 is SNHLY and CDR2 is FYNNEI. The CDR3 spans 13 residues. V was clipped by 3 bases and J by 7 bases, with 12 bases between them. PCR involved 60 Vbeta and 13 Jbeta primers. Data came from immunoSEQ multiplex PCR; TCRdb stores just in-frame clones and leaves some out. The sample records 120,000 or so clones, about three quarters being singletons. The receptor comes from a woman aged 35 to 49 in good health and CMV-seropositive. The sample taken for sequencing was PBMCs. The rearrangement links TRBV2 to TRBJ2-5; D ambiguous. CDR3 amino acids: CASSDKWSGTQYF. The CDR3, as DNA: TGTGCCAGCAGTGATAAGTGGTCAGGGACCCAGTACTTC. Supplemented by reference TRBV2 and TRBJ2-5, the full variable domain reads EPEVTQTPSHQVTQMGQEVILRCVPISNHLYFYWYRQILGQKVEFLVSFYNNEISEKSEIFDDQFSVERPDGSNFTLKIRSTKLEDSAMYFCASSDKWSGTQYFGPGTRLLVL.